Each of the 15 T cell receptor beta chains below was sequenced from the same sample in a study of human T cells and chemical hapten exposure. Time point specified: pre-sensitization, week 0. Treatment defined: therapeutic diphenylcyclopropenone sensitization with weekly scalp DPC. TCRdb analysed the RACE reads with MiXCR anew, one entry per CDR3 protein. The sample has approximately 260,000 distinct CDR3 sequences, about 9% seen once. Material: whole blood, obtained in connection with sensitization to the hapten diphenylcyclopropenone (DPC). All receptors come from a woman aged 40 to 55 with alopecia areata. Some clones in this sample may be carry-over from other donors' samples.

This clonotype was detected a few times. The CDR3, as DNA: TGTGCCAGCAGTCTTACGACTAGAGGGTTGAGGGAGACCCAGTACTTC. This translates into CASSLTTRGLRETQYF. This chain connects TRBV12-3 or TRBV12-4 to TRBJ2-5, with a tentative D call TRBD2 (6 bases). This CDR3 is built from 16 residues. V was pared by 5 bases and J by 5 bases, with 21 bases between.

The rearrangement links TRBV6-9 to TRBJ2-7; 7 bases map to TRBD1. The ends lost 9 bases at V and 2 bases at J; junction bases unmatched: 7. There are 13 residues in the CDR3. Germline assignment: CDR1 MNHGY and CDR2 SVAAGI. The CDR3 loop reads CARRNRGTYEQYF. The DNA for the CDR3 is TGTGCCAGACGGAACAGGGGTACCTACGAGCAGTACTTC.

CDR3 nucleotide sequence: TGTGCCAGCAGGACAGGGTCCGATGTGTATCCGTACTTC. Its protein is CASRTGSDVYPYF. This rearrangement joins TRBV27 to TRBJ2-7; 7 nucleotides agree with TRBD1. V shed 6 bases, J shed 12 bases, and the junction held 14 bases outside the gene matches. The CDR3 contains 13 residues. Germline V gene lookup returns CDR1 MNHEY and CDR2 SMNVEV (reference sequence).

This clonotype has a handful of counts. The chain links TRBV6-6 to TRBJ2-7; D not resolved. This CDR3 has 12 residues. The germline CDR1 and CDR2 sequences are MNHNY and SVGAGI (reference sequence). Trimming left V 2 bases short and J 5 bases short, with 7 bases between. CDR3 nucleotide sequence: TGTGCCAGCAGTTACGTCACGGACGAGCAGTACTTC. Translating gives CASSYVTDEQYF.

This chain connects TRBV7-9 to TRBJ1-1; D is undetermined. Germline CDR1 is SEHNR and CDR2 is FQNEAQ (reference sequence). The V end was cut by 3 bases, the J end by 0 bases, with 8 bases between. The CDR3 covers 14 residues. CDR3 residues: CASSLRRLNTEAFF. The DNA of the CDR3 is TGTGCCAGCAGCTTGCGCAGATTGAACACTGAAGCTTTCTTT.

This clonotype was detected a few times. The chain joins TRBV5-1 to TRBJ2-3, with D perhaps TRBD2 (5 bases). In germline, CDR1 is SGHRS, CDR2 YFSETQ. The CDR3 is 16 amino acids. Deletions cut 0 bases from V and 3 bases from J, with 14 bases between. The CDR3 nucleotides read TGCGCCAGCAGCTTGGAAGCGCGGGTGTCTACAGATACGCAGTATTTT. Residues: CASSLEARVSTDTQYF.

This clonotype appeared many times. The chain links TRBV9 to TRBJ2-5; D may be TRBD1 (5 bases). V lost 0 bases, J lost 5 bases, and 5 bases lay in between. CDR1 SGDLS and CDR2 YYNGEE come from the germline V gene. The CDR3 is made up of 12 amino acids. For the CDR3, the DNA is TGTGCCAGCAGCGTAGAGGGGGAGACCCAGTACTTC. It is translated as CASSVEGETQYF.

This clonotype was found a few times. The rearrangement links TRBV20-1 to TRBJ2-2; tentative D call: TRBD2 (6 bases). Germline V gene sequence: CDR1 DFQATT, CDR2 SNEGSKA (reference sequence). The CDR3 consists of 17 residues. V lost 2 bases and J lost 2, with 18 bases in between. CDR3 region: CSARIPSALLNTGELFF. The CDR3 region has the DNA TGCAGTGCTAGAATCCCTAGCGCACTCCTCAACACCGGGGAGCTGTTTTTT.

This clonotype was seen more than once but under ten times. The V gene is TRBV4-3, the J gene TRBJ2-2; D is uncertain. The germline CDR1 and CDR2 sequences are LGHNA and YSLEER. Trimming removed 0 bases at V and 5 bases at J, with 13 bases between. The CDR3 has 16 residues. As DNA, the CDR3 is TGCGCCAGCAGCCAAGATCAATCTTTCTCTACCGGGGAGCTGTTTTTT. As protein: CASSQDQSFSTGELFF.

This clonotype has only a few counts. V gene TRBV28 combines with J gene TRBJ2-7; D call uncertain. The V gene lost 3 bases and the J gene lost 1 base, with 10 bases spanning the gap. CDR3 size: 14 residues. From germline, CDR1 is MDHEN and CDR2 SYDVKM. The CDR3 region is CASSFGAESYEQYF. CDR3 nucleotide sequence: TGTGCCAGCAGTTTCGGTGCCGAGTCCTACGAGCAGTACTTC.

This clonotype turned up a few times. This chain joins TRBV28 and TRBJ2-7; 8 nucleotides line up with TRBD2. In germline, CDR1 is MDHEN, CDR2 SYDVKM. V was pared by 8 bases and J by 4 bases, with 4 bases of the junction left unmatched. The CDR3 extends over 12 amino acids. CDR3 nucleotide sequence: TGTGCCAGCGGACTAGCCCCATACGAGCAGTACTTC. This gives the protein CASGLAPYEQYF.

This clonotype has only a few counts. This chain links TRBV20-1 with TRBJ2-3; D might be TRBD2 (5 bases). This CDR3 contains 12 residues. Germline assignment: CDR1 DFQATT and CDR2 SNEGSKA (reference sequence). V was clipped by 1 base and J by 6 bases, with 8 bases between them. The CDR3 region has the DNA TGCAGTGCTAGAGGGAGAGGGGATACGCAGTATTTT. It specifies CSARGRGDTQYF.

This chain connects TRBV5-6 to TRBJ1-2, with D maybe TRBD1 (5 bases). The V and J ends lost 5 bases and 4 bases respectively, with 15 bases between them. The CDR3 covers 14 residues. Germline CDR1 reads SGHDT; CDR2 reads YYEEEE. Written as DNA, the CDR3 is TGTGCCAGCAGGTTGCAGGGCATCCCCTATGGCTACACCTTC. Residues: CASRLQGIPYGYTF.

The sample holds a few counts of this clonotype. This chain joins TRBV2 and TRBJ2-2; 10 bases are shared with TRBD2. The length of the CDR3 is 16 residues. J lost 1 base, V lost 6 bases, and 5 bases had no gene match. CDR1 is SNHLY and CDR2 is FYNNEI in the germline V gene. The CDR3 reads CASRERTSGNTGELFF. DNA of the CDR3: TGTGCCAGCAGGGAAAGGACTAGCGGGAACACCGGGGAGCTGTTTTTT.

The CDR3 coding sequence is TGTGCCAGCAGTGACATCCCGGGGAGGCAGAGAACTAGCACAGATACGCAGTATTTT. Its translation is CASSDIPGRQRTSTDTQYF. The rearrangement joins TRBV2 to TRBJ2-3, with D perhaps matching TRBD2 (6 bases). Germline CDR1 and CDR2: SNHLY and FYNNEI. This CDR3 has 19 residues. V lost 3 bases and J lost 0, with 22 bases in between.